This TCR beta chain comes out of a study of blood T cell repertoires in COVID-19. Study in general: Donors in the United States, Italy and Spain gave samples during acute or convalescent COVID-19. The analysed material was cDNA or gDNA that came from T cells, B-cell-depleted T cells, or PBMCs.

Per the study methods: By means of reference gene primer amplification, nucleated cell counts were estimated. Here immunoSEQ multiplex PCR was the method, and the copy in TCRdb shows in-frame clones only, minus some. V, J and clone size derive from that table, while D and trimming were established from the DNA sequence. Of under 50,000 clones listed, approximately 86% were seen once; the top ten hold more than 5%. Germline lookup yields CDR1 GTSNPN and CDR2 SVGIG (reference sequence). V dropped 2 bases and J dropped 5 bases, with 12 bases sitting between them. CDR3 length equals 14 residues. The receptor was isolated from a middle-aged man with active COVID-19. The source material was peripheral blood. This chain joins TRBV30 and TRBJ2-2, with D maybe TRBD1 (6 bases). CDR3 protein: CAWSKTRGTGELFF. The CDR3, as DNA: TGTGCCTGGAGTAAGACCAGGGGAACCGGGGAGCTGTTTTTT.